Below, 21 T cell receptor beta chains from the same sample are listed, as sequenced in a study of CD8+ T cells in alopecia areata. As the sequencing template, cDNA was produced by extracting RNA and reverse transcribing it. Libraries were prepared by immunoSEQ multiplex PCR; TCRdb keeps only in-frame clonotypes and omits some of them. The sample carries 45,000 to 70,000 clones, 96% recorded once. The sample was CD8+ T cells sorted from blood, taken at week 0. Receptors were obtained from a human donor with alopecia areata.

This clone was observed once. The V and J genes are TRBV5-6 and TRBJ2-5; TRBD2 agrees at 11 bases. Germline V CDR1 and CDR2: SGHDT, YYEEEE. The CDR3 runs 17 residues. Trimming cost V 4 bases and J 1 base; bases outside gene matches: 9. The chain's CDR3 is CASSRTLAGDLQETQYF. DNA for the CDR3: TGTGCCAGCAGCCGGACACTAGCGGGGGACCTCCAAGAGACCCAGTACTTC.

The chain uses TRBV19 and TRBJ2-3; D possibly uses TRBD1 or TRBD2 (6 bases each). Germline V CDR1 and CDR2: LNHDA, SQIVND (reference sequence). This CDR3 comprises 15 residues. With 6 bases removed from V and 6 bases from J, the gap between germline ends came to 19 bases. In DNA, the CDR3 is TGTGCCAGTAGCACCCGGATAGGGGGGCCGGATACGCAGTATTTT. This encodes CASSTRIGGPDTQYF.

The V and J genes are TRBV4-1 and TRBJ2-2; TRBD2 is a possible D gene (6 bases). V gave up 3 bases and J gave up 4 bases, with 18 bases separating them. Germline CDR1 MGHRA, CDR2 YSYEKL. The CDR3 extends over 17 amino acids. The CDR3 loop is CASSHGPGLGITGELFF. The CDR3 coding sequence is TGCGCCAGCAGCCACGGTCCGGGACTCGGAATCACCGGGGAGCTGTTTTTT.

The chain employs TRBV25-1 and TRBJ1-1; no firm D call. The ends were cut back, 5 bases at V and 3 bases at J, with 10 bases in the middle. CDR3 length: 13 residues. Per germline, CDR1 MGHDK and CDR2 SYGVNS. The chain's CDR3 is CASSYEEDTEAFF. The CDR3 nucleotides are TGTGCCAGCAGTTATGAGGAGGACACTGAAGCTTTCTTT.

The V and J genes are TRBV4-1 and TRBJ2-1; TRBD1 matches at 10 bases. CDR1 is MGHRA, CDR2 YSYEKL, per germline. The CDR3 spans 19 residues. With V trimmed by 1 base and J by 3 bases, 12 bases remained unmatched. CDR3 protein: CASSQAGGTGDRGYNEQFF. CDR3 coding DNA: TGCGCCAGCAGCCAAGCAGGCGGGACAGGGGATAGGGGCTACAATGAGCAGTTCTTC.

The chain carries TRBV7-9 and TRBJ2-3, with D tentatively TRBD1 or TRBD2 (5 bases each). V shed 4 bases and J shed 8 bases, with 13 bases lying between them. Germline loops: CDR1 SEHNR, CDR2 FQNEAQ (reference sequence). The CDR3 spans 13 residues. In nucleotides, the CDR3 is TGTGCCAGCAGCTATCGGGACCCCACTACGCAGTATTTT. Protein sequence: CASSYRDPTTQYF. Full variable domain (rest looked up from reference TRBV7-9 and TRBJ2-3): DTGVSQNPRHKITKRGQNVTFRCDPISEHNRLYWYRQTLGQGPEFLTYFQNEAQLEKSRLLSDRFSAERPKGSFSTLEIQRTEQGDSAMYLCASSYRDPTTQYFGPGTRLTVL.

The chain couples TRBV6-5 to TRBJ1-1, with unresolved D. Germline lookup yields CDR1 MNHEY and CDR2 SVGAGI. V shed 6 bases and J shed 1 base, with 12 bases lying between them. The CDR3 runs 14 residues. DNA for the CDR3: TGTGCCAGCAGACCAAATTTGGGGAACACTGAAGCTTTCTTT. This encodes CASRPNLGNTEAFF.

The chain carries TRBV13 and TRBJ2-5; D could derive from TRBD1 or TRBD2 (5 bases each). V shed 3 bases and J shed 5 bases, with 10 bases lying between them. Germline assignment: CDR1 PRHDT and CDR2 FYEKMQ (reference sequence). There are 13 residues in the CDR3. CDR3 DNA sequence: TGTGCCAGCAGCTTTACGGGGCAGGAGACCCAGTACTTC. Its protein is CASSFTGQETQYF.

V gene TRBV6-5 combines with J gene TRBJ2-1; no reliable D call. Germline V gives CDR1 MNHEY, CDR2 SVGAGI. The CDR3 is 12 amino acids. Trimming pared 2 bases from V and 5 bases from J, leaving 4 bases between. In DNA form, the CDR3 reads TGTGCCAGCAGTTACCGGGACAATGAGCAGTTCTTC. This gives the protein CASSYRDNEQFF.

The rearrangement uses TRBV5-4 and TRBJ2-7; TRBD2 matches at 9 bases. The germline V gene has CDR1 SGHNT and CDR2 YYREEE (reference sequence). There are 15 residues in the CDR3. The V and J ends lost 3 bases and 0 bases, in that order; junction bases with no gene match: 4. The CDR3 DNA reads TGTGCCAGCAGCTCCATAGCGGGGGTCTCCTACGAGCAGTACTTC. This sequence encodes CASSSIAGVSYEQYF.

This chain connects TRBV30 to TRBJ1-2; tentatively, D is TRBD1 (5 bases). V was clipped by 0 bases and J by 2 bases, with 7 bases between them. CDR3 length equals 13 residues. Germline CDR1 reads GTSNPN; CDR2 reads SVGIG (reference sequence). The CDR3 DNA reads TGTGCCTGGAGTGTCTGGGACAACTATGGCTACACCTTC. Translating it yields CAWSVWDNYGYTF. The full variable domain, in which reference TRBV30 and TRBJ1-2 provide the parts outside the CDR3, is SQTIHQWPATLVQPVGSPLSLECTVEGTSNPNLYWYRQAAGRGLQLLFYSVGIGQISSEVPQNLSASRPQDRQFILSSKKLLLSDSGFYLCAWSVWDNYGYTFGSGTRLTVV.

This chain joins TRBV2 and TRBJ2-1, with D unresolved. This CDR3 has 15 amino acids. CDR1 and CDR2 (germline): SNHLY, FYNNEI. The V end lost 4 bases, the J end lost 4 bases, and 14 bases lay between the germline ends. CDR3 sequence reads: CASSGSASIYNEQFF. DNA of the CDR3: TGTGCCAGCAGTGGAAGCGCCTCAATTTACAATGAGCAGTTCTTC.

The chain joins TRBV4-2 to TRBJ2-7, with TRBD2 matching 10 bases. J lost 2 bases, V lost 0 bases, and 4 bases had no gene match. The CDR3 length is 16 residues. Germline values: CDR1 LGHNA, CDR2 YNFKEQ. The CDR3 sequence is CASSQETSGAAYEQYF. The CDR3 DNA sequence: TGTGCCAGCAGCCAAGAAACTAGCGGGGCAGCCTACGAGCAGTACTTC.

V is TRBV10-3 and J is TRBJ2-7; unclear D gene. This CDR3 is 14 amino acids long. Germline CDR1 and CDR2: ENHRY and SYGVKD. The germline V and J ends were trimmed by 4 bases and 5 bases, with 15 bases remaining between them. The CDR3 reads CAISGPENIDEQYF. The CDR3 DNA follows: TGTGCCATCAGTGGTCCAGAAAATATCGACGAGCAGTACTTC.

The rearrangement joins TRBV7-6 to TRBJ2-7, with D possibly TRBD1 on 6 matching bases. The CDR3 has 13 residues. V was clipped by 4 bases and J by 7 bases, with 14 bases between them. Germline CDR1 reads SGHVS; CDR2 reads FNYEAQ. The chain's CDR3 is CASSSNRQEEQYF. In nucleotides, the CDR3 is TGTGCCAGCAGCTCTAACCGACAGGAAGAGCAGTACTTC.

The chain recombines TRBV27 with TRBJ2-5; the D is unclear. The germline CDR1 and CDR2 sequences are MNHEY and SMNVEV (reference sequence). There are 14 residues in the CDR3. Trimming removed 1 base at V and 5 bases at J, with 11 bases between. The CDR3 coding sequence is TGTGCCAGCAGTTTATTCCCCACCGGGGAGACCCAGTACTTC. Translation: CASSLFPTGETQYF.

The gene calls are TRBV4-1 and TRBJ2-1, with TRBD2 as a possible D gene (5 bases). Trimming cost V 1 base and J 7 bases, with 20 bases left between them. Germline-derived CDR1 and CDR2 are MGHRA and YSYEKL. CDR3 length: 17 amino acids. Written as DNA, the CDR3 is TGCGCCAGCAGCCAAGTCGGGCTAGCAGCCCTTTGGAATGAGCAGTTCTTC. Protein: CASSQVGLAALWNEQFF.

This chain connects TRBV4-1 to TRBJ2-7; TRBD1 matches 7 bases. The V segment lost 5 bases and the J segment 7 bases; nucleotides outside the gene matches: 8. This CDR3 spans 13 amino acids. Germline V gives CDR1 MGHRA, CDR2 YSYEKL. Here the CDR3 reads CASSYRAGGEQYF. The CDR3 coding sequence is TGCGCCAGCAGCTACCGGGCAGGGGGTGAGCAGTACTTC.

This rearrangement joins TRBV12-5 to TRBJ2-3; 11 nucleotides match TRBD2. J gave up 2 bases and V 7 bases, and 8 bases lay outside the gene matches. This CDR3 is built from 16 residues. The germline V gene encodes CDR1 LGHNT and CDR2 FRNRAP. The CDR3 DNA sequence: TGTGCTAGTGCCCGAACTAGCGGGGGCTCCACAGATACGCAGTATTTT. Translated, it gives CASARTSGGSTDTQYF. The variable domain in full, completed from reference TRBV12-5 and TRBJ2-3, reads DARVTQTPRHKVTEMGQEVTMRCQPILGHNTVFWYRQTMMQGLELLAYFRNRAPLDDSGMPKDRFSAEMPDATLATLKIQPSEPRDSAVYFCASARTSGGSTDTQYFGPGTRLTVL.

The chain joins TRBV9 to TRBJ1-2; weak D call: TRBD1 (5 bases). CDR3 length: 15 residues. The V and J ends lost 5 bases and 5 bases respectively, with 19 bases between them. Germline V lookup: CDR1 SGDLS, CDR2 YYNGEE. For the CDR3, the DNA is TGTGCCAGCAGATACCCCTCCGGGACCGATTATGGCTACACCTTC. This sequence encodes CASRYPSGTDYGYTF.

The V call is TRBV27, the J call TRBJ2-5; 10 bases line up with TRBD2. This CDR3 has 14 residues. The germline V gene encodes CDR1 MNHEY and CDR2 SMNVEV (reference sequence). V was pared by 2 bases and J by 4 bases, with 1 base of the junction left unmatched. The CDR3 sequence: CASSLLAGAETQYF. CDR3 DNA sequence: TGTGCCAGCAGTTTACTAGCGGGGGCAGAGACCCAGTACTTC.